Given below is one TCR beta chain in context. Its antigen is as yet unknown. Germline loops: CDR1 SGHRS, CDR2 YFSETQ. The length of the CDR3 is 16 residues. Trimming shortened V by 0 bases and J by 0 bases, and 11 bases separated the two germline ends. TCRdb redid the clone calls on the PCR reads using MiXCR. The sample yields 30,000 to 40,000 clones, about 29% seen once. This sample is drawn from a study of metastatic and nonmetastatic thyroid tumors. Overall study: Repertoires of blood and of tissue (tumor or nodule) from malignant and benign thyroid patients were compared. Notes on the study in general: Reportedly, malignant thyroid tumors had significantly higher TCR beta diversity than benign nodules, in blood and tumor.

Thyroid surgery was preceded by no treatment in any patient. The chain employs TRBV5-1 and TRBJ2-3, with D tentatively TRBD2 (5 bases). This sequence was found in a female donor with papillary thyroid cancer or a benign thyroid nodule (not recorded which). Some clones in this sample may be carry-over from other donors' samples. The sequenced sample consisted of blood. The CDR3, as DNA: TGCGCCAGCAGCTTGGTCCCGGGAATGAGCACAGATACGCAGTATTTT. Its translation: CASSLVPGMSTDTQYF.